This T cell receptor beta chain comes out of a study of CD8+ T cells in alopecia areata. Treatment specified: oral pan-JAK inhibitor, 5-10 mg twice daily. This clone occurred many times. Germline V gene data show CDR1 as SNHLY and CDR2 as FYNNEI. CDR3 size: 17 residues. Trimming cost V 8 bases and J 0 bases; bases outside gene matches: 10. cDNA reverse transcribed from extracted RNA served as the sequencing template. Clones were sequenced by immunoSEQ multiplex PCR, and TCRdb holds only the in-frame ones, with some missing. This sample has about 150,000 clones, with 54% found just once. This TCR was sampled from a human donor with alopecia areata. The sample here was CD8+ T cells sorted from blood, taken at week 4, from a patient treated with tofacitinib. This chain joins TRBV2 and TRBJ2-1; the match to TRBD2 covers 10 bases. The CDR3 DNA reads TGTGCCAGCCCGGGGCTAGCGGGGGCCAGCTCCTACAATGAGCAGTTCTTC. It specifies CASPGLAGASSYNEQFF.